These T cell receptor beta chains were read from a single sample in a study of shared clonotypes between healthy human individuals. Only in-frame clones appear in the TCRdb table, and some are missing; sequencing was by immunoSEQ multiplex PCR. The sample yields approximately 510,000 clones, approximately 85% seen once. What was sequenced was PBMCs. Receptors originate from a middle-aged woman in good health. Some clones in this sample may be carry-over from other donors' samples. The CDR3 runs from the conserved cysteine through the conserved F or W. Fields, in order: CDR3 protein, CDR3 DNA, J gene, V gene, clone size, D gene. D genes are given only for firm matches. Rows may omit the clone size; those that give it use once, few, many or a size class.

cdr3_aa: CASSLGLADYNEQFF
cdr3_nt: TGTGCCAGCAGCTTAGGACTAGCGGATTACAATGAGCAGTTCTTC
j_call: TRBJ2-1
v_call: TRBV11-1
clone_size: -
d_call: TRBD2

cdr3_aa: CASSLGLEETQYF
cdr3_nt: TGTGCCAGCAGCTTGGGACTAGAAGAGACCCAGTACTTC
j_call: TRBJ2-5
v_call: TRBV5-4
clone_size: few
d_call: -

cdr3_aa: CSVGQLDQPQHF
cdr3_nt: TGCAGCGTGGGACAGCTCGATCAGCCCCAGCATTTT
j_call: TRBJ1-5
v_call: TRBV29-1
clone_size: -
d_call: TRBD1

cdr3_aa: CASSSRGWTDTQYF
cdr3_nt: TGTGCCAGCAGCTCGAGGGGGTGGACAGATACGCAGTATTTT
j_call: TRBJ2-3
v_call: TRBV5-4
clone_size: -
d_call: -

cdr3_aa: CASRRSSGRGTGELFF
cdr3_nt: TGTGCCAGTCGGAGGTCCAGCGGGAGGGGGACCGGGGAGCTGTTTTTT
j_call: TRBJ2-2
v_call: TRBV27
clone_size: -
d_call: TRBD2

cdr3_aa: CASSLGGLDNEQFF
cdr3_nt: TGTGCCAGCAGCTTAGGGGGCTTAGACAATGAGCAGTTCTTC
j_call: TRBJ2-1
v_call: TRBV7-9
clone_size: -
d_call: -

cdr3_aa: CASRGGQNTGELFF
cdr3_nt: TGTGCCAGTAGAGGGGGCCAAAACACCGGGGAGCTGTTTTTT
j_call: TRBJ2-2
v_call: TRBV19
clone_size: -
d_call: TRBD1

cdr3_aa: CASSPRSGAGDYNEQFF
cdr3_nt: TGTGCCAGCTCACCTCGCAGTGGTGCGGGCGACTACAATGAGCAGTTCTTC
j_call: TRBJ2-1
v_call: TRBV18
clone_size: -
d_call: -

cdr3_aa: CASSSGGNYGYTF
cdr3_nt: TGTGCCAGCAGCTCGGGGGGTAACTATGGCTACACCTTC
j_call: TRBJ1-2
v_call: TRBV7-9
clone_size: -
d_call: -

cdr3_aa: CASSRDSYEQYF
cdr3_nt: TGTGCCAGCAGCAGGGACTCCTACGAGCAGTACTTC
j_call: TRBJ2-7
v_call: TRBV5-4
clone_size: -
d_call: -

cdr3_aa: CASSVRDSYEQYF
cdr3_nt: TGTGCCAGCAGTGTTAGAGACTCCTACGAGCAGTACTTC
j_call: TRBJ2-7
v_call: TRBV2
clone_size: -
d_call: -

cdr3_aa: CASSSRDLNYGYTF
cdr3_nt: TGTGCCAGCAGCAGCCGGGACCTTAACTATGGCTACACCTTC
j_call: TRBJ1-2
v_call: TRBV7-9
clone_size: -
d_call: -

cdr3_aa: CASSPPGSYGYTF
cdr3_nt: TGTGCCAGCAGCCCCCCGGGGAGTTATGGCTACACCTTC
j_call: TRBJ1-2
v_call: TRBV6-6
clone_size: -
d_call: -

cdr3_aa: CASSKTSGRPDTQYF
cdr3_nt: TGTGCCAGCAGCAAGACTAGCGGGAGGCCAGATACGCAGTATTTT
j_call: TRBJ2-3
v_call: TRBV5-4
clone_size: -
d_call: TRBD2

cdr3_aa: CSATSGYEQYF
cdr3_nt: TGCAGCGCGACTAGCGGCTACGAGCAGTACTTC
j_call: TRBJ2-7
v_call: TRBV29-1
clone_size: -
d_call: TRBD2

cdr3_aa: CASSYLRDRGDEAFF
cdr3_nt: TGTGCCAGCAGCTACCTCCGGGACAGGGGGGACGAAGCTTTCTTT
j_call: TRBJ1-1
v_call: TRBV7-2
clone_size: -
d_call: TRBD1

cdr3_aa: CASSLFNPVQSTDTQYF
cdr3_nt: TGTGCCAGCAGTTTATTTAACCCCGTCCAGAGCACAGATACGCAGTATTTT
j_call: TRBJ2-3
v_call: TRBV27
clone_size: once
d_call: -

cdr3_aa: CASSRGGDAGNTIYF
cdr3_nt: TGTGCCAGCAGCCGAGGGGGCGACGCTGGAAACACCATATATTTT
j_call: TRBJ1-3
v_call: TRBV6-5
clone_size: -
d_call: TRBD1

cdr3_aa: CASRVVGTSGNEQFF
cdr3_nt: TGCGCCAGCAGGGTCGTGGGGACTAGCGGGAATGAGCAGTTCTTC
j_call: TRBJ2-1
v_call: TRBV4-1
clone_size: -
d_call: TRBD2

cdr3_aa: CATSRDTRELGYTF
cdr3_nt: TGTGCCACCAGCAGAGATACCCGTGAACTTGGCTACACCTTC
j_call: TRBJ1-2
v_call: TRBV15
clone_size: few
d_call: -

cdr3_aa: CASSQGTGVRDTEAFF
cdr3_nt: TGTGCCAGCAGCCAAGGGACAGGGGTACGAGACACTGAAGCTTTCTTT
j_call: TRBJ1-1
v_call: TRBV7-3
clone_size: -
d_call: TRBD1

cdr3_aa: CATSGGSYNEQFF
cdr3_nt: TGTGCCACTAGCGGAGGCTCCTACAATGAGCAGTTCTTC
j_call: TRBJ2-1
v_call: TRBV19
clone_size: once
d_call: TRBD2

cdr3_aa: CASSHPDRSYEQYF
cdr3_nt: TGTGCCAGCAGCCACCCGGACCGCTCCTACGAGCAGTACTTC
j_call: TRBJ2-7
v_call: TRBV7-9
clone_size: -
d_call: -

cdr3_aa: CASNMGLPNTEAFF
cdr3_nt: TGTGCCAGCAATATGGGACTGCCGAACACTGAAGCTTTCTTT
j_call: TRBJ1-1
v_call: TRBV27
clone_size: -
d_call: -

cdr3_aa: CASSYGGQGDTQYF
cdr3_nt: TGCGCCAGCAGCTACGGCGGGCAGGGAGATACGCAGTATTTT
j_call: TRBJ2-3
v_call: TRBV5-1
clone_size: -
d_call: -

cdr3_aa: CASSLPLQQGIGSGYTF
cdr3_nt: TGCGCCAGCAGCTTGCCCCTTCAACAGGGAATTGGAAGTGGCTACACCTTC
j_call: TRBJ1-2
v_call: TRBV5-1
clone_size: many
d_call: -

cdr3_aa: CAWSPGTTTNEQFF
cdr3_nt: TGTGCCTGGAGTCCCGGGACTACCACGAATGAGCAGTTCTTC
j_call: TRBJ2-1
v_call: TRBV30
clone_size: few
d_call: TRBD2

cdr3_aa: CASSGSGTGVGEQYF
cdr3_nt: TGTGCCAGCAGTGGTTCCGGGACAGGGGTTGGAGAGCAGTACTTC
j_call: TRBJ2-5
v_call: TRBV6-1
clone_size: -
d_call: TRBD1

cdr3_aa: CASSLDRVSGNTIYF
cdr3_nt: TGCGCCAGCAGCTTGGACAGGGTTTCTGGAAACACCATATATTTT
j_call: TRBJ1-3
v_call: TRBV5-1
clone_size: -
d_call: -

cdr3_aa: CASSMIGLQETQYF
cdr3_nt: TGTGCCAGTAGTATGATAGGACTTCAAGAGACCCAGTACTTC
j_call: TRBJ2-5
v_call: TRBV19
clone_size: -
d_call: -

cdr3_aa: CASSQGTLYEQYF
cdr3_nt: TGTGCCAGCAGTCAGGGGACCCTCTACGAGCAGTACTTC
j_call: TRBJ2-7
v_call: TRBV6-5
clone_size: -
d_call: -

cdr3_aa: CASSPHLARNYEQYF
cdr3_nt: TGTGCCAGCAGCCCTCATCTAGCGAGAAACTACGAGCAGTACTTC
j_call: TRBJ2-7
v_call: TRBV9
clone_size: -
d_call: -

cdr3_aa: CASSEMVRAVFIQYF
cdr3_nt: TGTGCCAGCAGTGAAATGGTTCGAGCTGTATTCATTCAGTACTTC
j_call: TRBJ2-4
v_call: TRBV6-1
clone_size: -
d_call: -

cdr3_aa: CASLRGVIASFGYTF
cdr3_nt: TGTGCCAGCTTGAGGGGGGTTATCGCGTCGTTCGGCTACACCTTC
j_call: TRBJ1-2
v_call: TRBV28
clone_size: -
d_call: -

cdr3_aa: CASSSRTGFTEAFF
cdr3_nt: TGTGCCAGCAGCTCCCGGACAGGGTTCACTGAAGCTTTCTTT
j_call: TRBJ1-1
v_call: TRBV11-2
clone_size: -
d_call: TRBD1

cdr3_aa: CATSRDRGSSGNTIYF
cdr3_nt: TGTGCCACCAGCAGAGACCGGGGTTCCTCTGGAAACACCATATATTTT
j_call: TRBJ1-3
v_call: TRBV15
clone_size: -
d_call: -

cdr3_aa: CAWSGPANYGYTF
cdr3_nt: TGTGCCTGGAGTGGTCCAGCAAACTATGGCTACACCTTC
j_call: TRBJ1-2
v_call: TRBV30
clone_size: many
d_call: -

cdr3_aa: CASSLRPGQGTELFF
cdr3_nt: TGTGCCAGCAGCCTACGTCCGGGACAGGGGACGGAACTGTTTTTT
j_call: TRBJ1-4
v_call: TRBV7-6
clone_size: -
d_call: TRBD1

cdr3_aa: CASSRDRDVTRNQPQHF
cdr3_nt: TGTGCCAGTAGTAGGGACAGGGACGTGACTCGCAATCAGCCCCAGCATTTT
j_call: TRBJ1-5
v_call: TRBV19
clone_size: -
d_call: TRBD1

cdr3_aa: CASSPGQVDTGELFF
cdr3_nt: TGTGCCAGCAGCCCGGGACAGGTAGACACCGGGGAGCTGTTTTTT
j_call: TRBJ2-2
v_call: TRBV11-3
clone_size: -
d_call: TRBD1

cdr3_aa: CASSFTGGTNEKLFF
cdr3_nt: TGTGCCAGCAGTTTTACAGGGGGGACTAATGAAAAACTGTTTTTT
j_call: TRBJ1-4
v_call: TRBV28
clone_size: once
d_call: TRBD1

cdr3_aa: CAIGTAGYTF
cdr3_nt: TGTGCCATAGGGACTGCTGGCTACACCTTC
j_call: TRBJ1-2
v_call: TRBV30
clone_size: few
d_call: -

cdr3_aa: CASSPRPGRASDYGYTF
cdr3_nt: TGTGCCAGCTCACCACGTCCGGGCAGGGCTAGCGACTATGGCTACACCTTC
j_call: TRBJ1-2
v_call: TRBV18
clone_size: -
d_call: -

cdr3_aa: CASRQIAGGPQETQYF
cdr3_nt: TGTGCCAGCAGACAGATAGCGGGAGGGCCCCAAGAGACCCAGTACTTC
j_call: TRBJ2-5
v_call: TRBV28
clone_size: -
d_call: TRBD2

cdr3_aa: CASSPRQGWSYEQYF
cdr3_nt: TGTGCCAGCTCACCAAGGCAGGGGTGGTCCTACGAGCAGTACTTC
j_call: TRBJ2-7
v_call: TRBV18
clone_size: -
d_call: -

cdr3_aa: CASSFGVGEKLFF
cdr3_nt: TGTGCCAGCAGCTTCGGGGTGGGCGAAAAACTGTTTTTT
j_call: TRBJ1-4
v_call: TRBV11-2
clone_size: -
d_call: -

cdr3_aa: CASSPVRQSVSEKLFF
cdr3_nt: TGCGCCAGCAGCCCCGTGAGACAGTCGGTCTCCGAAAAACTGTTTTTT
j_call: TRBJ1-4
v_call: TRBV4-1
clone_size: -
d_call: -

cdr3_aa: CASAGLAGDEQYF
cdr3_nt: TGTGCCAGCGCGGGACTAGCGGGAGATGAGCAGTACTTC
j_call: TRBJ2-7
v_call: TRBV6-5
clone_size: -
d_call: TRBD2

cdr3_aa: CASRQTGVSYNEQFF
cdr3_nt: TGCGCCAGCAGGCAAACAGGGGTCTCCTACAATGAGCAGTTCTTC
j_call: TRBJ2-1
v_call: TRBV5-1
clone_size: -
d_call: TRBD1

cdr3_aa: CASSLDALSYEQYF
cdr3_nt: TGTGCCAGCAGCTTAGATGCCCTTTCCTACGAGCAGTACTTC
j_call: TRBJ2-7
v_call: TRBV11-2
clone_size: -
d_call: -

cdr3_aa: CASSTGGSFTDTQYF
cdr3_nt: TGTGCCAGCAGCACTGGGGGGAGTTTCACAGATACGCAGTATTTT
j_call: TRBJ2-3
v_call: TRBV13
clone_size: -
d_call: -